These T cell receptor beta chains were read from a single sample in a study of blood T cell repertoires in COVID-19. Measured with immunoSEQ multiplex PCR; TCRdb has only the in-frame clones, and not every one. The sample holds about 240,000 clones, roughly 80% seen once. Sequences were obtained from peripheral blood. The receptors stem from a woman aged 18 to 35 with acute or convalescent COVID-19. CDR3s include the opening cysteine and the closing phenylalanine or tryptophan. The D gene is left open where the match is weak. Not all rows give a size; the values are once, few, many and, for expanded clones, a class.

j_call d_call clone_size v_call cdr3_nt cdr3_aa
TRBJ2-6 TRBD1 . TRBV11-3 TGTGCCAGCAGCCCGGGACAGGGGAGGGCCAACGTCCTGACTTTC CASSPGQGRANVLTF
TRBJ2-3 . . TRBV30 TGTGCCTGGAGTTCAGGCAGCACAGATACGCAGTATTTT CAWSSGSTDTQYF
TRBJ2-7 . . TRBV7-2 TGTGCCAGCAGCTTAGGACAGATCTACGAGCAGTACTTC CASSLGQIYEQYF
TRBJ2-1 . . TRBV7-2 TGTGCCAGCAGACTGACTCCCAGCTCCTACAATGAGCAGTTCTTC CASRLTPSSYNEQFF
TRBJ2-5 . . TRBV6-1 TGTGCCAGCAGTGATCTTACCGGGGGCCAAGAGACCCAGTACTTC CASSDLTGGQETQYF
TRBJ1-1 . . TRBV15 TGTGCCACCAGCAGAGTTGAAGGAGGCGCTGAAGCTTTCTTT CATSRVEGGAEAFF
TRBJ1-3 TRBD1 . TRBV29-1 TGCAGCGTCTTGGGACAGAACTCTGGAAACACCATATATTTT CSVLGQNSGNTIYF
TRBJ1-5 TRBD1 once TRBV18 TGTGCCAGCTCACCTGGGACAGGGGGCGGGCAGCCCCAGCATTTT CASSPGTGGGQPQHF
TRBJ2-3 . . TRBV11-2 TGTGCCAGCAGCAGAGGAGTCTCCACAGATACGCAGTATTTT CASSRGVSTDTQYF
TRBJ2-1 . . TRBV6-2/TRBV6-3 TGTGCCAGCAGCCGCGGGCCTTATGAGCAGTTCTTC CASSRGPYEQFF
TRBJ2-6 . . TRBV14 TGTGCCAGCAGCCAAGTCGGAGGTGGGGCCAACGTCCTGACTTTC CASSQVGGGANVLTF
TRBJ2-7 . once TRBV4-3 TGCGCCAGCAGCCAAGATCGGGTAATGGCAGGGAATCCCTACGAGCAGTACTTC CASSQDRVMAGNPYEQYF
TRBJ2-1 . . TRBV5-1 TGCGCCAGCACAGATAACAATGAGCAGTTCTTC CASTDNNEQFF
TRBJ2-2 TRBD1 . TRBV25-1 TGTGCCAGCAGTGAATATTACAGGGGGTTTTCGGACACCGGGGAGCTGTTTTTT CASSEYYRGFSDTGELFF
TRBJ2-5 . . TRBV7-8 TGTGCCAGCAGCTTAAGGACAGCCAGGGAGACCCAGTACTTC CASSLRTARETQYF
TRBJ2-1 . . TRBV27 TGTGCCAGCAGACCCTGGGCTAGGGGGATTAATGAGCAGTTCTTC CASRPWARGINEQFF
TRBJ2-2 TRBD2 . TRBV5-1 TGCGCCAGCAGCTTGCGCCCAGCGGGAGGGCAGAACGGGGAGCTGTTTTTT CASSLRPAGGQNGELFF
TRBJ1-1 TRBD1 . TRBV7-8 TGTGCCAGCAGCAATGGACAGGGGGGCATGAACACTGAAGCTTTCTTT CASSNGQGGMNTEAFF
TRBJ2-1 TRBD1 few TRBV27 TGTGCCAGCACATATTCGGGACAGGGTTTTTTAACCTCCTACAATGAGCAGTTCTTC CASTYSGQGFLTSYNEQFF
TRBJ2-7 TRBD1 . TRBV29-1 TGCAGCGTTGAGCAATTGAGACAGGGGACCTACGAGCAGTACTTC CSVEQLRQGTYEQYF
TRBJ1-5 TRBD1 . TRBV27 TGTGCCAGCAGTTACCTGACAGGGGCTAATCAGCCCCAGCATTTT CASSYLTGANQPQHF
TRBJ2-3 . . TRBV11-2 TGTGCCAGCAGCCCCAGAGGGCCTTACAGTACACTTAGCACAGATACGCAGTATTTT CASSPRGPYSTLSTDTQYF
TRBJ2-5 . . TRBV6-5 TGTGCCAGCAGTTCCCCCCCCGGCAGGGCGTCCCAGTACTTC CASSSPPGRASQYF
TRBJ1-2 . . TRBV6-5 TGTGCCAGCAGTTACAGGGGTCCGAACTATGGCTACACCTTC CASSYRGPNYGYTF
TRBJ1-4 TRBD1 . TRBV18 TGTGCCAGCTCACAGGGACAGGGTTATGAAAAACTGTTTTTT CASSQGQGYEKLFF
TRBJ2-1 TRBD2 . TRBV6-2/TRBV6-3 TGTGCCAGCAGTTACTCGTGGAGACTAGCGGGCAATGAGCAGTTCTTC CASSYSWRLAGNEQFF
TRBJ2-7 TRBD2 . TRBV6-2/TRBV6-3 TGTGCCAGCAGTTATTACCTAGCGGGACCACTTAATGGTGAGCAGTACTTC CASSYYLAGPLNGEQYF
TRBJ1-5 . . TRBV19 TGTGCCAGTAGTATTCGAGGGAATAGCAATCAGCCCCAGCATTTT CASSIRGNSNQPQHF
TRBJ1-5 . . TRBV7-9 TGTGCCAGCAGCTTAGATCTCAGTGGCAATCAGCCCCAGCATTTT CASSLDLSGNQPQHF
TRBJ1-4 . . TRBV10-3 TGTGCCATCAGACAGGGTGGTAGGGCGGGCGGCGCAACTAATGAAAAACTGTTTTTT CAIRQGGRAGGATNEKLFF
TRBJ2-1 . . TRBV4-3 TGCGCCAGCAGCCAGGACCCTCCCGCGACTAGTGGCATAGGTGAGCAGTTCTTC CASSQDPPATSGIGEQFF
TRBJ1-5 . . TRBV6-5 TGTGCCAGCAGGCCCCTCCAGGGGAGCAATCAGCCCCAGCATTTT CASRPLQGSNQPQHF
TRBJ2-7 . . TRBV29-1 TGCAGCGTTGAAGGGGGGGTCAACGAGCAGTACTTC CSVEGGVNEQYF
TRBJ2-2 TRBD2 . TRBV13 TGTGCCAGCAGCTCTGGACTAGCGGGAGGGACCGGGGAGCTGTTTTTT CASSSGLAGGTGELFF
TRBJ2-3 TRBD2 . TRBV5-6 TGTGCCAGCAGTCCCCCTAGCGGGAGCCGCACAGATACGCAGTATTTT CASSPPSGSRTDTQYF
TRBJ1-6 . . TRBV6-5 TGTGCCAGCAGTCGGACAGAGGAGACGGCCCTCCACTTT CASSRTEETALHF
TRBJ1-3 . . TRBV9 TGTGCCAGCAGCGTAGTGGAGTTTGGAAACACCATATATTTT CASSVVEFGNTIYF
TRBJ2-2 TRBD1 . TRBV6-5 TGTGCCAGCGTTATAGGGGGCCGAACCACCGGGGAGCTGTTTTTT CASVIGGRTTGELFF
TRBJ2-1 TRBD2 once TRBV6-2/TRBV6-3 TGTGCCAGCAGCTCAGCGGGAGGTTCGTTTGAGCAGTTCTTC CASSSAGGSFEQFF
TRBJ2-4 . once TRBV10-3 TGTGCCATCAGTGAGTCGGAGGACATTCAGTACTTC CAISESEDIQYF
TRBJ2-5 . . TRBV6-1 TGTGCCAGCAGTGAAGTTTGGGGAGGCCAAGAGACCCAGTACTTC CASSEVWGGQETQYF
TRBJ1-4 TRBD1 . TRBV7-9 TGTGCCAGCAGCTACACAGGGGGTGAAAAACTGTTTTTT CASSYTGGEKLFF
TRBJ2-5 . . TRBV5-4 TGTGCCAGCAGCCCACAGGAGCAAGAGACCCAGTACTTC CASSPQEQETQYF
TRBJ2-6 TRBD2 . TRBV18 TGTGCCAGCTACTCAGGGACTAGCGGGAGAGCTGGGGCCAACGTCCTGACTTTC CASYSGTSGRAGANVLTF
TRBJ2-7 . . TRBV7-2 TGTGCCAGCAGCTTAGCCGACAGAAACTTATACGAGCAGTACTTC CASSLADRNLYEQYF
TRBJ1-2 . . TRBV28 TGTGCCAGCAGGGCGGGGGAGGGGAGCTATGGCTACACCTTC CASRAGEGSYGYTF
TRBJ2-1 . . TRBV21-1 TGTGCCAGCAGCAATATGAAGTCGGCGGATGAGCAGTTCTTC CASSNMKSADEQFF
TRBJ2-2 . . TRBV5-5 TGTGCCAGCAGCTTGGCCCCACGGGGCACCGGGGAGCTGTTTTTT CASSLAPRGTGELFF
TRBJ2-1 TRBD2 . TRBV19 TGTGCCAGTAGTAGCGGGGGCTCCTACAATGAGCAGTTCTTC CASSSGGSYNEQFF
TRBJ2-3 . . TRBV30 TGTGCCTGGAGTGTAACTAGCACAGATACGCAGTATTTT CAWSVTSTDTQYF
TRBJ2-2 . . TRBV24-1 TGTGCCACCAGCCAGACCGGGGAGCTGTTTTTT CATSQTGELFF
TRBJ1-3 TRBD1 . TRBV4-3 TGCGCCAGCAGCCAAGAGCCCCGCCAGACAGGGGGAAACACCATATATTTT CASSQEPRQTGGNTIYF
TRBJ1-4 TRBD1 . TRBV7-9 TGTGCCAGCAGCATACCTATAGTGCGGGCCGGGACAGGGATTGAAAAACTGTTTTTT CASSIPIVRAGTGIEKLFF
TRBJ1-2 TRBD1 . TRBV24-1 TGTGCCACCAGTGACCATGACAGGGGGCAGGGCTACACCTTC CATSDHDRGQGYTF
TRBJ2-7 TRBD2 . TRBV10-3 TGTGCCATCAGTGATCGGGGGGAAGCTTCCTACGAGCAGTACTTC CAISDRGEASYEQYF
TRBJ2-1 TRBD1 . TRBV5-1 TGCGCCAGCAGCATGAGAACGGGACAGGGGATGAATGAGCAGTTCTTC CASSMRTGQGMNEQFF
TRBJ2-7 . . TRBV27 TGTGCCAGCAGTTCGTTGGGGAGAACGCCCTACGAGCAGTACTTC CASSSLGRTPYEQYF